The 21 T cell receptor beta chains below all came from one sample that was sequenced in a study of technical replicates of blood from four donors (dated by TCRdb to about 2017). The receptor library was made with the immunoSEQ multiplex PCR assay. Entries here come from immuneACCESS through TCRdb and include only in-frame sequences with V and J called. Some clones fail to appear in such tables; in the studies checked, an unresolved V gene covers under half of the shortfall, and the cause of the remainder is unknown. The sample data list tens of thousands of clones, and roughly 94% of these were observed just once. Around 0.25% of the sample lies in the top ten. Sample: T cells isolated from PBMCs. The receptors were gathered from a human donor in good health.

The chain combines TRBV6-5 with TRBJ1-6; a possible D gene is TRBD1 (5 bases). Trimming removed 5 bases from V and 5 bases from J, with 10 bases in between. Germline CDR1 is MNHEY and CDR2 is SVGAGI. CDR3 length: 14 amino acids. In DNA form, the CDR3 reads TGTGCCAGCAGTGTGGACATCAATAATTCACCCCTCCACTTT. Protein: CASSVDINNSPLHF.

V gene TRBV19 combines with J gene TRBJ1-1; 9 bases align to TRBD1. Germline V CDR1 and CDR2: LNHDA, SQIVND (reference sequence). The junction had 6 bases not matched to a gene; V was cut back by 4 bases and J by 6 bases. The CDR3 has 14 amino acids. CDR3 DNA sequence: TGTGCCAGTAGTACCCGACAGGGGGTCCCTGAAGCTTTCTTT. This translates into CASSTRQGVPEAFF.

The chain links TRBV7-9 to TRBJ1-5, with D possibly being TRBD1 (6 bases). Germline CDR1 reads SEHNR; CDR2 reads FQNEAQ (reference sequence). The CDR3 is 14 amino acids. The ends were cut back, 5 bases at V and 7 bases at J, with 15 bases in the middle. CDR3 residues: CASSVRGLEQPQHF. The CDR3 DNA follows: TGTGCCAGCAGCGTTAGGGGGTTGGAGCAGCCCCAGCATTTT.

The J gene is TRBJ2-3, the V gene TRBV4-1; D is uncertain. Germline CDR1 MGHRA, CDR2 YSYEKL. This CDR3 is 16 amino acids long. Trimming cost V 0 bases and J 4 bases, with 14 bases left between them. CDR3 sequence reads: CASSQDEGREADTQYF. The CDR3 DNA is TGCGCCAGCAGCCAAGATGAAGGCAGAGAGGCAGATACGCAGTATTTT.

The chain carries TRBV30 and TRBJ1-4; a weak D match, TRBD1 (5 bases). V gave up 2 bases and J gave up 3 bases, with 16 bases separating them. This CDR3 has 16 residues. Germline V gives CDR1 GTSNPN, CDR2 SVGIG (reference sequence). This chain's CDR3 is CAWSSLWGESNEKLFF. In nucleotides, the CDR3 is TGTGCCTGGAGTTCATTATGGGGGGAATCTAATGAAAAACTGTTTTTT.

CDR3 sequence (DNA): TGTGCCAGCAGTATGGCGGGGGGAAGAGACAACGAGCAGTACTTC. This codes for CASSMAGGRDNEQYF. The chain couples TRBV2 to TRBJ2-7; TRBD2 matches 8 bases. This CDR3 comprises 15 residues. The V and J ends lost 5 bases and 5 bases, in that order; junction bases with no gene match: 11. The germline gives CDR1 SNHLY, CDR2 FYNNEI.

The V call is TRBV10-1, the J call TRBJ2-6, with a possible D match to TRBD1 (5 bases). Per germline, CDR1 WNHNN and CDR2 SYGVQD (reference sequence). The CDR3 runs to 15 residues. V shed 6 bases and J shed 1 base, with 10 bases lying between them. CDR3 DNA: TGCGCCAGCAGCCCAGGGATTTCTGGGGCCAACGTCCTGACTTTC. Translation: CASSPGISGANVLTF.

This rearrangement joins TRBV2 to TRBJ2-5; 14 positions match TRBD2. The V gene end was trimmed by 7 bases and the J gene end by 5 bases; junction bases not matched to a gene: 6. The CDR3 runs 15 residues. In germline, CDR1 is SNHLY, CDR2 FYNNEI. This CDR3 is CASKTSGGVPETQYF. As DNA, the CDR3 is TGTGCCAGCAAGACTAGCGGGGGGGTTCCGGAGACCCAGTACTTC.

A note on this clone: One end of the junction varies from germline; a read error may be responsible. This chain joins TRBV5-6 and TRBJ1-2, with TRBD1 matching over 9 bases. Per germline, CDR1 SGHDT and CDR2 YYEEEE. This CDR3 has 13 amino acids. CDR3 sequence: CASSLAGDRVLAF. CDR3 nucleotides: TGTGCCAGCAGCTTGGCCGGGGACAGGGTCCTCGCCTTC.

The chain carries TRBV6-1 and TRBJ1-2; tentatively, D is TRBD1 (6 bases). The CDR3 loop spans 12 amino acids. Germline CDR1 MNHNS, CDR2 SASEGT. V was clipped by 4 bases and J by 5 bases, with 8 bases between them. CDR3 protein: CASSGDTYGYTF. Written as DNA, the CDR3 is TGTGCCAGCAGTGGGGACACATATGGCTACACCTTC.

This clone was observed a single time. This chain links TRBV7-3 with TRBJ2-5, with 8 bases lining up with TRBD2. The V segment lost 4 bases and the J segment 3 bases; nucleotides outside the gene matches: 7. The V gene's germline CDR1 is SGHTA and CDR2 FQGTGA. CDR3 length: 15 residues. This CDR3 reads CASSSNGGGEETQYF. The CDR3 nucleotides are TGTGCCAGCAGCTCGAACGGGGGGGGCGAAGAGACCCAGTACTTC.

The V gene is TRBV11-3, the J gene TRBJ1-6; 7 positions agree with TRBD1. Germline-derived CDR1 and CDR2 are SGHNT and YENEEA. V was pared by 5 bases and J by 10 bases, with 17 bases of the junction left unmatched. CDR3 length equals 17 residues. The CDR3 sequence: CASSKSGGTTGSSPLHF. For the CDR3, the DNA is TGTGCCAGCAGCAAATCGGGGGGGACGACAGGGTCATCACCCCTCCACTTT.

This clone appeared once. At one end the junction does not follow the germline gene, possibly because of a read error. The chain combines TRBV25-1 with TRBJ2-3; TRBD2 matches at 9 bases. The CDR3 runs 13 residues. Germline assignment: CDR1 MGHDK and CDR2 SYGVNS. In DNA, the CDR3 is TGTGCCAGCAGCGGGACTAGCAAAGATACGCAGTATTTT. This codes for CASSGTSKDTQYF.

This rearrangement joins TRBV27 to TRBJ2-4, with a tentative D call TRBD2 (5 bases). V was trimmed by 0 bases and J by 0 bases, leaving 6 bases between them. Germline CDR1 reads MNHEY; CDR2 reads SMNVEV (reference sequence). The CDR3 totals 15 residues. CDR3 protein: CASSLSGAAKNIQYF. Here the CDR3 DNA reads TGTGCCAGCAGTTTATCGGGAGCAGCCAAAAACATTCAGTACTTC.

The genes are TRBV5-1 and TRBJ1-1, with 8 bases that match TRBD1. The V gene end was trimmed by 1 base and the J gene end by 6 bases; junction bases not matched to a gene: 17. The CDR3 has 18 amino acids. Per the germline V gene, CDR1 is SGHRS and CDR2 is YFSETQ. The CDR3 DNA follows: TGCGCCAGCAGCTTGTCACGGACAGGGATTTTTGTGACCTCTGAAGCTTTCTTT. It codes for CASSLSRTGIFVTSEAFF.

The rearrangement uses TRBV6-6 and TRBJ2-7; D unclear. The germline CDR1 and CDR2 sequences are MNHNY and SVGAGI (reference sequence). The germline V and J ends were trimmed by 5 bases and 4 bases, with 9 bases remaining between them. CDR3 length equals 12 residues. The CDR3 is CASSQAGYEQYF. CDR3 DNA sequence: TGTGCCAGCAGTCAGGCTGGTTACGAGCAGTACTTC.

The gene calls are TRBV5-4 and TRBJ2-3, with 11 positions matching TRBD2. With V trimmed by 1 base and J by 0 bases, 4 bases remained unmatched. Germline V CDR1 and CDR2: SGHNT, YYREEE (reference sequence). The CDR3 totals 17 residues. The CDR3 spells CASSLRLAGTSTDTQYF. The CDR3 nucleotides are TGTGCCAGCAGCTTGAGACTAGCGGGGACCAGCACAGATACGCAGTATTTT.

V usage is TRBV19 and J usage is TRBJ2-3; D is perhaps TRBD2 (6 bases). V was pared by 3 bases and J by 2 bases, with 12 bases between. The CDR3 has 15 residues. CDR1 is LNHDA and CDR2 is SQIVND in the germline V gene (reference sequence). CDR3 in DNA: TGTGCCAGTAGTATCAGGCGGGGAATCACAGATACGCAGTATTTT. Residues: CASSIRRGITDTQYF.

The V call is TRBV14, the J call TRBJ1-1; the D is unclear. The CDR3 length is 13 residues. CDR1 SGHDN and CDR2 FVKESK come from the germline V gene. V lost 6 bases, J lost 6 bases, and 14 bases lay in between. CDR3 bases: TGTGCCAGCAGGGAACGGAGTTGGGCTGAAGCTTTCTTT. This translates into CASRERSWAEAFF.

V usage is TRBV27 and J usage is TRBJ1-1; 10 bases line up with TRBD1. The V segment lost 6 bases and the J segment 5 bases; nucleotides outside the gene matches: 15. The CDR3 runs to 17 residues. From germline, CDR1 is MNHEY and CDR2 SMNVEV (reference sequence). This CDR3 is CASRTPNPGQGSTEAFF. CDR3 in DNA: TGTGCCAGCAGGACACCTAATCCGGGACAGGGGAGTACTGAAGCTTTCTTT.

This chain joins TRBV6-1 and TRBJ1-1; 10 bases line up with TRBD1. The trim removed 4 bases at V and 1 base at J, leaving 3 bases unmatched. CDR1 is MNHNS and CDR2 is SASEGT in the germline V gene. The CDR3 runs to 15 residues. The CDR3 nucleotides are TGTGCCAGCAGTGTTGACAGGGGGCGGAACACTGAAGCTTTCTTT. Translation: CASSVDRGRNTEAFF.